The 28 T cell receptor beta chains reported below all come from one sample, sequenced in a study of blood T cell repertoires in COVID-19. Clones were read by immunoSEQ multiplex PCR, and TCRdb kept only the in-frame ones, dropping some. The data show tens of thousands of clones, roughly four fifths seen once. The specimen sequenced was peripheral blood. These receptors originate from a human donor in a cohort sampled during active COVID-19.

The CDR3 DNA reads as TGTGCCTGGAGTGTAGACCCTAGGGGCGGGAGGGCCATCGAGCAGTACTTC. This translates into CAWSVDPRGGRAIEQYF. V and J are TRBV30 and TRBJ2-7; the match to TRBD2 covers 9 bases. This CDR3 is built from 17 residues. The ends lost 0 bases at V and 6 bases at J; junction bases unmatched: 15. Germline V gene lookup returns CDR1 GTSNPN and CDR2 SVGIG (reference sequence).

The chain uses TRBV5-1 and TRBJ2-5; TRBD2 matches at 8 bases. The germline gives CDR1 SGHRS, CDR2 YFSETQ. V lost 4 bases to trimming and J lost 4 bases; unmatched junction nucleotides: 12. The CDR3 has 16 amino acids. Written as DNA, the CDR3 is TGCGCCAGCAGCCACGGATCAACTAGCGGCGGAGAGACCCAGTACTTC. Its protein is CASSHGSTSGGETQYF. Full variable domain (remainder filled in from reference TRBV5-1 and TRBJ2-5): KAGVTQTPRYLIKTRGQQVTLSCSPISGHRSVSWYQQTPGQGLQFLFEYFSETQRNKGNFPGRFSGRQFSNSRSEMNVSTLELGDSALYLCASSHGSTSGGETQYFGPGTRLLVL.

This clone has only one observation. J is TRBJ1-5 and V is TRBV6-1; 11 nucleotides agree with TRBD1. The germline CDR1 and CDR2 sequences are MNHNS and SASEGT. This CDR3 region has 16 residues. V gave up 6 bases and J gave up 4 bases; unmatched junction bases: 8. The CDR3 region is CASRENWDRGNQPQHF. CDR3 sequence (DNA): TGTGCCAGCAGGGAAAACTGGGACAGGGGGAATCAGCCCCAGCATTTT.

This clone appeared a few times. The chain has TRBV18 and TRBJ2-3; D is unclear. CDR1 KGHSH and CDR2 LQKENI come from the germline V gene. This CDR3 is 13 amino acids long. Trimming stripped 6 bases from V and 4 bases from J, with 11 bases between. This CDR3 is CASSLIQADTQYF. The CDR3, as DNA: TGTGCCAGCTCGCTGATCCAGGCAGATACGCAGTATTTT.

The V and J genes are TRBV11-2 and TRBJ2-4; 9 nucleotides agree with TRBD2. The trim removed 2 bases at V and 9 bases at J, leaving 11 bases unmatched. Germline V gives CDR1 SGHAT, CDR2 FQNNGV. The CDR3 is made up of 16 amino acids. The CDR3 bases are TGTGCCAGCAGCTTAAATGGCGGGGGGGATTACGGCATTCAGTACTTC. Its translation is CASSLNGGGDYGIQYF.

This rearrangement joins TRBV28 to TRBJ2-5; D gene ambiguous. CDR3 length: 14 amino acids. V was shortened by 5 bases and J by 1 base, with 11 bases between the two germline ends. Per the germline V gene, CDR1 is MDHEN and CDR2 is SYDVKM. The CDR3 loop is CASSQLVFQETQYF. CDR3 nucleotide sequence: TGTGCCAGCAGTCAACTGGTATTCCAAGAGACCCAGTACTTC.

V and J are TRBV18 and TRBJ2-1; 7 bases fit TRBD1. Germline values: CDR1 KGHSH, CDR2 LQKENI. V lost 2 bases and J lost 8; bases outside the gene matches: 6. CDR3 size: 14 residues. The CDR3 nucleotides read TGTGCCAGCTCACCAGGCCAGGGGGTGCATGAGCAGTTCTTC. This encodes CASSPGQGVHEQFF.

The table lists this clone with a few counts. The V call is TRBV9, the J call TRBJ1-1; D may be TRBD1 (5 bases). The V end was cut by 3 bases, the J end by 2 bases, with 11 bases between. CDR3 length: 14 residues. CDR1 SGDLS and CDR2 YYNGEE come from the germline V gene. The CDR3 loop reads CASSGPGVNTEAFF. In DNA, the CDR3 is TGTGCCAGCAGCGGGCCGGGGGTTAACACTGAAGCTTTCTTT.

This clone was seen a single time. The chain uses TRBV9 and TRBJ2-7; 11 positions match TRBD2. V lost 4 bases, J lost 6 bases, and 6 bases stayed unmatched. The CDR3 spans 14 residues. The V gene's germline CDR1 is SGDLS and CDR2 YYNGEE. DNA for the CDR3: TGTGCCAGCAGCCCCACTAGCGGGAGTAGCGAGCAGTACTTC. This codes for CASSPTSGSSEQYF.

The chain recombines TRBV7-6 with TRBJ1-1; D remains ambiguous. With 5 bases removed from V and 4 bases from J, the gap between germline ends came to 11 bases. The germline V gene has CDR1 SGHVS and CDR2 FNYEAQ. This CDR3 is 13 amino acids long. The CDR3: CASSRAPSTEAFF. CDR3 in DNA: TGTGCCAGCAGCCGTGCGCCCTCCACTGAAGCTTTCTTT.

The chain joins TRBV4-2 to TRBJ2-1; D unclear. Trimming took 0 bases from V and 10 from J, leaving 4 bases between them. This CDR3 has 11 residues. In germline, CDR1 is LGHNA, CDR2 YNFKEQ. The CDR3 DNA sequence: TGTGCCAGCAGCCAAGAAGCCGAGCAGTTCTTC. Its translation is CASSQEAEQFF.

The J gene is TRBJ1-4, the V gene TRBV4-2; the match to TRBD1 covers 8 bases. CDR1 and CDR2 from the germline V gene are LGHNA and YNFKEQ. There are 16 residues in the CDR3. The junction had 11 bases not matched to a gene; V was cut back by 4 bases and J by 7 bases. CDR3 nucleotides: TGTGCCAGCAGCCGTAGACAGGGGCCGGAGTCTGAAAAACTGTTTTTT. Translated: CASSRRQGPESEKLFF.

The rearrangement links TRBV7-9 to TRBJ2-5, with 8 nucleotides matching TRBD1. Germline CDR1 is SEHNR and CDR2 is FQNEAQ (reference sequence). The CDR3 totals 14 residues. The V gene end was trimmed by 5 bases and the J gene end by 4 bases; junction bases not matched to a gene: 6. CDR3 sequence (DNA): TGTGCCAGCAGCCAGTCAACAGGGGGAGAGACCCAGTACTTC. Protein: CASSQSTGGETQYF.

CDR3: CASSQEVRQGWSPLHF. CDR3 DNA: TGCGCCAGCAGCCAGGAAGTTAGACAGGGGTGGTCACCCCTCCACTTT. The rearrangement uses TRBV4-1 and TRBJ1-6; TRBD1 aligns across 8 bases. CDR3 size: 16 residues. The V gene's germline CDR1 is MGHRA and CDR2 YSYEKL. The trim removed 3 bases at V and 10 bases at J, leaving 11 bases unmatched.

The J gene is TRBJ2-7, the V gene TRBV5-5, with 7 bases that match TRBD1. The CDR3 has 14 residues. V lost 0 bases to trimming and J lost 3 bases; unmatched junction nucleotides: 3. CDR1 is SGHKS, CDR2 YYEKEE, per germline (reference sequence). Written as DNA, the CDR3 is TGTGCCAGCAGCTTGGGGCAGGGGGACTACGAGCAGTACTTC. Translated, it gives CASSLGQGDYEQYF.

This chain links TRBV6-6 with TRBJ1-2, with D unresolved. Germline values: CDR1 MNHNY, CDR2 SVGAGI (reference sequence). This CDR3 has 14 residues. V was clipped by 4 bases and J by 5 bases, with 14 bases between them. CDR3 protein: CASSSGGSTYGYTF. CDR3 sequence (DNA): TGTGCCAGCAGTTCCGGCGGGTCCACGTATGGCTACACCTTC.

V usage is TRBV11-1 and J usage is TRBJ1-2; 7 bases agree with TRBD1. The junction had 10 bases not matched to a gene; V was cut back by 4 bases and J by 8 bases. Germline CDR1 SGHAT, CDR2 FQDESV (reference sequence). This CDR3 spans 14 amino acids. The CDR3 is CASSSDRAVEGYTF. The CDR3 bases are TGTGCCAGCAGCTCAGACAGGGCGGTGGAGGGCTACACCTTC.

V usage is TRBV28 and J usage is TRBJ1-2; 12 nucleotides line up with TRBD1. Germline V lookup: CDR1 MDHEN, CDR2 SYDVKM. The CDR3 is made up of 15 amino acids. The trim removed 6 bases at V and 7 bases at J, leaving 9 bases unmatched. This chain's CDR3 is CASSWGQGALRGYTF. In DNA, the CDR3 is TGTGCCAGCAGCTGGGGACAGGGGGCTCTGCGTGGCTACACCTTC.

This clone was counted a single time. The gene calls are TRBV5-6 and TRBJ2-5; D is possibly TRBD2 (5 bases). Germline V gene data show CDR1 as SGHDT and CDR2 as YYEEEE. Trimming removed 2 bases from V and 5 bases from J, with 10 bases in between. The CDR3 loop spans 13 amino acids. The CDR3 is CASSFTTGETQYF. As DNA, the CDR3 is TGTGCCAGCAGCTTTACAACGGGGGAGACCCAGTACTTC.

V and J are TRBV9 and TRBJ1-2; no clear D. Germline-derived CDR1 and CDR2 are SGDLS and YYNGEE. The CDR3 runs to 16 residues. The V gene lost 0 bases and the J gene lost 4 bases, with 16 bases spanning the gap. The CDR3 region has the DNA TGTGCCAGCAGCGTAGCCCGGGATTCCAGAACCTATGGCTACACCTTC. Its protein product is CASSVARDSRTYGYTF.

The chain links TRBV10-3 to TRBJ2-1; weak D call: TRBD2 (6 bases). The CDR3 totals 13 residues. CDR1 is ENHRY, CDR2 SYGVKD, per germline. V was trimmed by 7 bases and J by 7 bases, leaving 14 bases between them. The CDR3 coding sequence is TGTGCCATCAATGGGGGAGGTGTTAATGAGCAGTTCTTC. This sequence encodes CAINGGGVNEQFF.

The chain has TRBV11-3 and TRBJ2-5, with 13 bases identical to TRBD2. Germline CDR1 reads SGHNT; CDR2 reads YENEEA. CDR3 length: 16 amino acids. Trimming removed 4 bases from V and 4 bases from J; junction bases left unmatched: 6. CDR3 sequence (DNA): TGTGCCAGCAGCTCTAGGACTAGCGGGGGCGGAGAGACCCAGTACTTC. Translating it yields CASSSRTSGGGETQYF.

V usage is TRBV7-8 and J usage is TRBJ1-2, with 8 bases lining up with TRBD1. Germline values: CDR1 SGHVS, CDR2 FQNEAQ. V lost 5 bases and J lost 4; bases outside the gene matches: 12. The CDR3 is 16 residues long. This CDR3 is CASSNSPGQGIYGYTF. CDR3 bases: TGTGCCAGCAGCAACAGCCCAGGACAGGGCATCTATGGCTACACCTTC.

The chain employs TRBV28 and TRBJ2-7; D is unclear. Deletions cut 1 base from V and 6 bases from J, with 7 bases between. The germline gives CDR1 MDHEN, CDR2 SYDVKM. This CDR3 region has 12 residues. The CDR3 bases are TGTGCCAGCAGTTTATCCTCCGGCGAGCAGTACTTC. Its protein product is CASSLSSGEQYF. The full variable domain, rest sourced from reference TRBV28 and TRBJ2-7, is DVKVTQSSRYLVKRTGEKVFLECVQDMDHENMFWYRQDPGLGLRLIYFSYDVKMKEKGDIPEGYSVSREKKERFSLILESASTNQTSMYLCASSLSSGEQYFGPGTRLTVT.

The rearrangement uses TRBV6-6 and TRBJ1-5; D not resolved. Trimming removed 6 bases at V and 3 bases at J, with 15 bases between. The CDR3 has 15 residues. CDR1 is MNHNY and CDR2 is SVGAGI in the germline V gene (reference sequence). CDR3 sequence: CASSDHAGLNQPQHF. The CDR3 DNA is TGTGCCAGCAGCGACCATGCAGGCCTCAATCAGCCCCAGCATTTT.

This sequence joins TRBV15 and TRBJ2-3, with TRBD2 matching 11 bases. With V trimmed by 3 bases and J by 3 bases, 2 bases remained unmatched. The CDR3 spans 15 residues. Germline V gives CDR1 LNHNV, CDR2 YYDKDF (reference sequence). The CDR3 is CATSSSGGATDTQYF. The CDR3 nucleotides read TGTGCCACCAGCAGTAGCGGGGGGGCGACAGATACGCAGTATTTT.

This chain links TRBV13 with TRBJ2-2, with 13 bases matching TRBD2. This CDR3 has 18 amino acids. Germline V gene lookup returns CDR1 PRHDT and CDR2 FYEKMQ (reference sequence). V was clipped by 5 bases and J by 7 bases; unmatched bases: 13. In DNA, the CDR3 is TGTGCCAGCAGCGTACGGACTAGCGGGGGAAGGTTGAGCGGGGAGCTGTTTTTT. Translation gives CASSVRTSGGRLSGELFF.

The chain links TRBV3-1 (or the pseudogene TRBV3-2) to TRBJ1-1, with TRBD1 matching 8 bases. V lost 3 bases to trimming and J lost 8 bases; unmatched junction nucleotides: 5. In germline, CDR1 is LGHDT, CDR2 YNNKEL (reference sequence). The CDR3 extends over 13 amino acids. The CDR3 DNA is TGTGCCAGCAGCCACTCGGACAGGGACGAAGCTTTCTTT. Translation: CASSHSDRDEAFF.